This TCR beta chain was sequenced for a study of T-cell memory formation after mild COVID-19. CDR3 size: 13 residues. V dropped 7 bases and J dropped 5; count of bases not matched to a gene: 8. Germline CDR1 and CDR2: SGDLS and YYNGEE. TCRdb independently ran MiXCR on the 5' RACE reads; one entry per CDR3 protein. The sample holds 300,000 to 400,000 distinct CDR3 sequences, less than 20% seen once. The clonotype was recovered from a man between 18 and 35 years old who had mild COVID-19 (a few samples of this study predate the infection). Cell type and time point are not known. The chain is built from TRBV9 and TRBJ2-5, with 7 bases that match TRBD1. Material: PBMCs or a T cell subset sorted from them (not recorded which). The CDR3 spells CASGTTGTETQYF. The CDR3 region has the DNA TGTGCCAGCGGCACGACAGGGACGGAGACCCAGTACTTC.